The rows below give T cell receptor beta chains drawn from one sample of a study of blood T cells in healthy people across ages. Each CDR3 protein gets one entry after TCRdb re-called the 5' RACE reads with MiXCR. The table has around 1.7 million distinct CDR3 sequences, roughly 27% seen once. What was sequenced was blood. The receptors shown here come from a young woman in good health. Each CDR3 is given without its conserved first and last residue. Fields, in order: J gene, V gene, D gene, CDR3 protein. D genes are given only for firm matches.

j_call: TRBJ2-4; v_call: TRBV7-2; d_call: .; cdr3_aa: ASSSALAKNIQY
j_call: TRBJ1-5; v_call: TRBV2; d_call: .; cdr3_aa: ASSENDSNQPQH
j_call: TRBJ1-2; v_call: TRBV6-6; d_call: .; cdr3_aa: ASSTRDGNYGYT
j_call: TRBJ1-3; v_call: TRBV12-3/TRBV12-4; d_call: TRBD1; cdr3_aa: ASRETGGRNTIY
j_call: TRBJ2-5; v_call: TRBV20-1; d_call: .; cdr3_aa: SARESGSAQETQY
j_call: TRBJ2-6; v_call: TRBV10-2; d_call: .; cdr3_aa: ASRVGGSGANVLT
j_call: TRBJ2-7; v_call: TRBV25-1; d_call: TRBD2; cdr3_aa: AHSPGLAGGSEQY
j_call: TRBJ1-6; v_call: TRBV27; d_call: .; cdr3_aa: ASTPGGSYNSLLH
j_call: TRBJ1-4; v_call: TRBV12-3/TRBV12-4; d_call: TRBD1; cdr3_aa: ASSPRARGTGEKLF
j_call: TRBJ2-7; v_call: TRBV20-1; d_call: TRBD1; cdr3_aa: SARDGDRVSYEQY
j_call: TRBJ1-2; v_call: TRBV2; d_call: TRBD1; cdr3_aa: ASILDRGVDGYT
j_call: TRBJ1-5; v_call: TRBV4-3; d_call: .; cdr3_aa: ASSQEAYSNQPQH
j_call: .; v_call: TRBV5-1; d_call: .; cdr3_aa: ASSLEDSYNEQY
j_call: TRBJ1-1; v_call: TRBV4-1; d_call: .; cdr3_aa: ASSQQGPMNTEAF
j_call: TRBJ2-3; v_call: TRBV4-2; d_call: TRBD1; cdr3_aa: ASSRQGPTNTDTQY
j_call: TRBJ1-2; v_call: TRBV7-2; d_call: .; cdr3_aa: ASSLVGRGDYGYT
j_call: .; v_call: TRBV30; d_call: .; cdr3_aa: AWSVGHGVRGYEQY
j_call: TRBJ2-1; v_call: TRBV7-3; d_call: .; cdr3_aa: ASSLIASPGTYNEQF
j_call: TRBJ2-7; v_call: TRBV28; d_call: .; cdr3_aa: ASSSGAGADYEQY
j_call: TRBJ2-7; v_call: TRBV6-1; d_call: TRBD2; cdr3_aa: ASSEELAAHEQY
j_call: TRBJ2-1; v_call: TRBV28; d_call: .; cdr3_aa: ASSLSMWLDVSYNEQF
j_call: TRBJ2-1; v_call: TRBV20-1; d_call: TRBD1; cdr3_aa: SAPTRGQGWRRAYNEQF
j_call: TRBJ1-1; v_call: TRBV5-1; d_call: .; cdr3_aa: ASRGRVKQTEAF
j_call: TRBJ2-7; v_call: TRBV5-1; d_call: TRBD1; cdr3_aa: ASTDVRTGSYEQY
j_call: TRBJ2-1; v_call: TRBV6-5; d_call: .; cdr3_aa: ASSSRVPNYNEQF
j_call: TRBJ1-5; v_call: TRBV6-1; d_call: TRBD1; cdr3_aa: VSSEGQGAGSNQPQH
j_call: TRBJ1-5; v_call: TRBV9; d_call: TRBD1; cdr3_aa: ASSVTGTGEPQH
j_call: TRBJ1-6; v_call: TRBV6-5; d_call: TRBD1; cdr3_aa: ASSSDRGRSYNSPLH
j_call: TRBJ2-1; v_call: TRBV21-1; d_call: .; cdr3_aa: ASSRSWPSFYNEQF
j_call: TRBJ1-2; v_call: TRBV12-3/TRBV12-4; d_call: .; cdr3_aa: ASSSVERQGYT
j_call: TRBJ2-5; v_call: TRBV12-3/TRBV12-4; d_call: .; cdr3_aa: ASSLGDIEETQY
j_call: TRBJ2-7; v_call: TRBV7-2; d_call: .; cdr3_aa: ASSLDTYYEQY
j_call: TRBJ1-1; v_call: TRBV27; d_call: .; cdr3_aa: ASRPRPRGEAF
j_call: TRBJ2-7; v_call: TRBV27; d_call: .; cdr3_aa: ASSLRVSYSADEQY
j_call: TRBJ2-2; v_call: TRBV28; d_call: .; cdr3_aa: ASSRGDVANTGELF
j_call: TRBJ2-1; v_call: TRBV5-5; d_call: TRBD2; cdr3_aa: ASGLAGSNEQF
j_call: TRBJ2-1; v_call: TRBV12-5; d_call: .; cdr3_aa: ASGLPTVANEQF
j_call: TRBJ2-7; v_call: TRBV3-1; d_call: .; cdr3_aa: ASSQLSGRGEQY
j_call: TRBJ1-1; v_call: TRBV5-1; d_call: .; cdr3_aa: ASSLVRLIMGTEAF
j_call: TRBJ2-1; v_call: TRBV20-1; d_call: TRBD2; cdr3_aa: SASRRYMTRGGGYNEQV
j_call: TRBJ2-3; v_call: TRBV29-1; d_call: TRBD1; cdr3_aa: SVSTGVRTDTQY
j_call: TRBJ2-7; v_call: TRBV20-1; d_call: .; cdr3_aa: SASVAASYEQY
j_call: TRBJ2-3; v_call: TRBV24-1; d_call: TRBD1; cdr3_aa: AASPGQGRDTQY
j_call: TRBJ1-4; v_call: TRBV5-1; d_call: .; cdr3_aa: ASSLAARQGSEKLF
j_call: TRBJ1-5; v_call: TRBV7-2; d_call: TRBD1; cdr3_aa: ASSLEGTGDQPQH
j_call: TRBJ2-5; v_call: TRBV4-3; d_call: .; cdr3_aa: ASSRRSGTLEETQY
j_call: TRBJ2-4; v_call: TRBV7-9; d_call: TRBD1; cdr3_aa: ASSLGGTEILKNIQY
j_call: TRBJ2-2; v_call: TRBV5-4; d_call: .; cdr3_aa: VSGPQGSTGELF
j_call: TRBJ2-7; v_call: TRBV6-1; d_call: .; cdr3_aa: ASSDGRGFAARRGFYEQY
j_call: TRBJ1-1; v_call: TRBV5-5; d_call: TRBD1; cdr3_aa: ASSSTNRGGGTEAF
j_call: TRBJ2-5; v_call: TRBV27; d_call: .; cdr3_aa: ASSTEGLVTQY
j_call: TRBJ2-3; v_call: TRBV12-5; d_call: TRBD2; cdr3_aa: ASGSRAGELTDTQY
j_call: TRBJ2-2; v_call: TRBV6-2/TRBV6-3; d_call: .; cdr3_aa: ASSSTNQGPGELF
j_call: TRBJ1-2; v_call: TRBV20-1; d_call: .; cdr3_aa: SARDVLEEAYT
j_call: TRBJ2-2; v_call: TRBV3-1; d_call: .; cdr3_aa: ASSRRSTGTTGELF
j_call: TRBJ2-3; v_call: TRBV5-1; d_call: TRBD1; cdr3_aa: ASSSDNRGPTDTQY
j_call: TRBJ2-3; v_call: TRBV30; d_call: TRBD2; cdr3_aa: AWSDPGLAGGRSSTDTQY
j_call: TRBJ2-7; v_call: TRBV7-2; d_call: TRBD2; cdr3_aa: ASSSPGLASYEQY
j_call: TRBJ2-5; v_call: TRBV11-2; d_call: TRBD2; cdr3_aa: AGSLVGGGLETQY